This T cell receptor (beta chain) was sequenced in a study of blood T cell repertoires in COVID-19. This clone was counted a single time. TCRdb keeps only in-frame clones here, not all; method: immunoSEQ multiplex PCR. Altogether some 83,000 clones are present, 72% being singletons, with the ten largest covering 13% to 15%. The receptor was derived from a woman older than 75 with acute or convalescent COVID-19. Material: peripheral blood.

The CDR3 DNA reads TGTGCCAGCAGCTTTATGCAGGCCCGAAGCTCCTACGAGCAGTACTTC. Its protein product is CASSFMQARSSYEQYF. This sequence joins TRBV5-5 and TRBJ2-7; no clear D gene. Trimming removed 2 bases from V and 0 bases from J, with 15 bases in between. This CDR3 is 16 amino acids long. The V gene's germline CDR1 is SGHKS and CDR2 YYEKEE (reference sequence). The full variable domain, rest sourced from reference TRBV5-5 and TRBJ2-7, is DAGVTQSPTHLIKTRGQQVTLRCSPISGHKSVSWYQQVLGQGPQFIFQYYEKEERGRGNFPDRFSARQFPNYSSELNVNALLLGDSALYLCASSFMQARSSYEQYFGPGTRLTVT.